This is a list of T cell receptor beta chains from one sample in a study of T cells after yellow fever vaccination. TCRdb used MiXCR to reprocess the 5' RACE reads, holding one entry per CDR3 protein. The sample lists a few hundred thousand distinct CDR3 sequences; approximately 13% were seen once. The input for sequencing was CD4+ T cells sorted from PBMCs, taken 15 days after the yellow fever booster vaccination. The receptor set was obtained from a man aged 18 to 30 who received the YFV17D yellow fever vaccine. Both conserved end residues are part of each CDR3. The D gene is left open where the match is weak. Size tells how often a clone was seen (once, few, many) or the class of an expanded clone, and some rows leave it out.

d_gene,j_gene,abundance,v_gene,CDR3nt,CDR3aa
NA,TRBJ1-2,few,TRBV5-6,TGTGCCAGCAGCTTGGCTTGGAGGGCCCTGCATGGCTACACCTTC,CASSLAWRALHGYTF
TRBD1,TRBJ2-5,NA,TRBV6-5,TGTGCCAGCAGCGCATCCGGGACAGGGAAGGAGACCCAGTACTTC,CASSASGTGKETQYF
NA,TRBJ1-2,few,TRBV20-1,TGCAGTGCTAGAGATGGGGGGATGCAGGTCTACACCTTC,CSARDGGMQVYTF
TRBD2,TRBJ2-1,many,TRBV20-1,TGCAGTTCTTTAGCGGGGGGGGCCCAGATTGAGCAGTTCTTC,CSSLAGGAQIEQFF
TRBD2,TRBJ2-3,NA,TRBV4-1,TGCGCCAGCAGCCAAGGAGCGGGGGGGTGGACAGATACGCAGTATTTT,CASSQGAGGWTDTQYF
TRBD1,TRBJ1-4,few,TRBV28,TGTGCCAGCAGTTTATTCGGACAGGGCCATAATGAAAAACTGTTTTTT,CASSLFGQGHNEKLFF
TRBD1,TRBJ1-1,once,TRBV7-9,TGTGCCAGCAGCTTCTCAGGGGGGTTGACTGAAGCTTTCTTT,CASSFSGGLTEAFF
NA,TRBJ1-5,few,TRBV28,TGTGCCAGCAGTTTTATATCAGCTTCGACGGTTCTCGATAGCAATCAGCCCCAGCATTTT,CASSFISASTVLDSNQPQHF
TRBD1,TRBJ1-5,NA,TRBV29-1,TGCAGCGTTCGATACAGGGGAAATAGCAATCAGCCCCAGCATTTT,CSVRYRGNSNQPQHF
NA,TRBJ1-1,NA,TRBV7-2,TGTGCCAGCAGCTCCCGGGACTTGACGGTAACGTCAGCTTTCTTT,CASSSRDLTVTSAFF
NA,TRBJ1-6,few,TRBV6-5,TGTGCCAGCAGGGGACACGCGAATTCACCCCTCCACTTT,CASRGHANSPLHF
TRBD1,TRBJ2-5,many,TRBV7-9,TGTGCCAGCAGCTTGACAGGGGGCGTGGAGACCCAGTACTTC,CASSLTGGVETQYF
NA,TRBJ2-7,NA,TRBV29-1,TGCAGCGTTGGACAGAGAAGCTACGAGCAGTACTTC,CSVGQRSYEQYF
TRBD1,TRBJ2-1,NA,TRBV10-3,TGTGCCACACAGACTTCCGGGACAGGGAATTACAATGAGCAGTTCTTC,CATQTSGTGNYNEQFF
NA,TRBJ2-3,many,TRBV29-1,TGCAGCGTTGCCGGAGATGGGGATACGCAGTATTTT,CSVAGDGDTQYF
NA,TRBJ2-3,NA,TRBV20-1,TGCAGTGCTAGGGGGACGGGGGTTAGCACAGATACGCAGTATTTT,CSARGTGVSTDTQYF
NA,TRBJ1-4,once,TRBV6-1,TGTGCCAGCAGTTCGACACCAACTAATGAAAAACTGTTTTTT,CASSSTPTNEKLFF
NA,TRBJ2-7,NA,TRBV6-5,TGTGCCAGCAGTACCGGGACGCAGGGTTGGGGTGCCGAGCAGTACTTC,CASSTGTQGWGAEQYF
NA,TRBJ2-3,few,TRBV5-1,TGCGCCAGCAGCTTAACGGGGGACACAGATACGCAGTATTTT,CASSLTGDTDTQYF
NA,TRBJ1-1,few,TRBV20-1,TGCAGTGCTGCTATTATGAACACTGAAGCTTTCTTT,CSAAIMNTEAFF
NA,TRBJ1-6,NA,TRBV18,TGTGCCAGCTCACCACAGCCTTATAATTCACCCCTCCACTTT,CASSPQPYNSPLHF
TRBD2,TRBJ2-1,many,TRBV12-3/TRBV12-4,TGTGCCAGCAGTGACCCTAGCGGGCAGTTCTTC,CASSDPSGQFF
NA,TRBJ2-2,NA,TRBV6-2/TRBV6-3,TGTGCCAGCTACCAGGGGTGGACCGGGGAGCTGTTTTTT,CASYQGWTGELFF